Listed below are T cell receptor beta chains from one sample, sequenced in a study of blood T cell repertoires in COVID-19. Some clones are missing from TCRdb's copy, which holds only in-frame ones; the method was immunoSEQ multiplex PCR. The table includes some 140,000 clones, around three quarters detected once. The sample consisted of peripheral blood. The source is an elderly man with acute or convalescent COVID-19. Each CDR3 is given with its conserved first and last residue. The D gene is left open where the match is weak. Clone size is stated in some rows and not others, as once, few, many or a class when expanded.

d_gene	v_gene	abundance	j_gene	CDR3aa	CDR3nt
TRBD1	TRBV6-5	NA	TRBJ1-1	CASSYVRGANTEAFF	TGTGCCAGCAGTTACGTCAGGGGGGCGAACACTGAAGCTTTCTTT
TRBD1	TRBV7-9	NA	TRBJ1-4	CASSSRDSNNEKLFF	TGTGCCAGCAGCTCCCGGGACAGTAATAATGAAAAACTGTTTTTT
TRBD2	TRBV27	NA	TRBJ2-1	CASSPKPSSLAGGPQKQFF	TGTGCCAGCAGCCCTAAGCCCTCCTCCCTAGCGGGGGGCCCCCAGAAGCAGTTCTTC
NA	TRBV5-1	NA	TRBJ2-7	CASSLEPRSYEQYF	TGCGCCAGCAGCTTGGAGCCGAGATCCTACGAGCAGTACTTC
NA	TRBV2	NA	TRBJ1-5	CASSETEYSNQPQHF	TGTGCCAGCAGTGAGACAGAATATAGCAATCAGCCCCAGCATTTT
NA	TRBV5-1	NA	TRBJ2-7	CASSYTRAEQYF	TGCGCCAGCAGCTATACTAGGGCCGAGCAGTACTTC
TRBD1	TRBV7-3	NA	TRBJ2-5	CASSSTGPETQYF	TGTGCCAGCAGCTCGACAGGGCCGGAGACCCAGTACTTC
TRBD1	TRBV20-1	NA	TRBJ2-7	CSASGPGQGYEQYF	TGCAGTGCTAGTGGGCCGGGACAGGGCTACGAGCAGTACTTC
NA	TRBV13	NA	TRBJ1-6	CASSVGQYNSPLHF	TGTGCCAGCAGCGTGGGACAATATAATTCACCCCTCCACTTT
TRBD1	TRBV7-3	NA	TRBJ1-1	CASSSPTGANTEAFF	TGTGCCAGCAGCTCCCCGACAGGGGCGAACACTGAAGCTTTCTTT
NA	TRBV6-5	NA	TRBJ1-6	CASSSGQGRNSPLHF	TGTGCCAGCAGTTCCGGGCAGGGCAGGAATTCACCCCTCCACTTT
TRBD2	TRBV5-1	NA	TRBJ2-5	CASSSGRGRSVETQYF	TGCGCCAGCAGCTCTGGGCGGGGGAGAAGCGTGGAGACCCAGTACTTC
NA	TRBV11-1	NA	TRBJ1-6	CASSLLARYNSPLHF	TGTGCCAGCAGCTTACTGGCGAGGTATAATTCACCCCTCCACTTT
TRBD1	TRBV9	NA	TRBJ1-5	CASSVGDRSLEPQHF	TGTGCCAGCAGCGTAGGGGACAGGTCGCTCGAGCCCCAGCATTTT
NA	TRBV6-2/TRBV6-3	NA	TRBJ1-6	CASSYSDSLNSPLHF	TGTGCCAGCAGTTACTCGGACAGTCTTAATTCACCCCTCCACTTT
TRBD1	TRBV7-3	NA	TRBJ2-1	CASSQDRGLHNEQFF	TGTGCCAGCAGCCAGGACAGGGGGTTACACAATGAGCAGTTCTTC
TRBD1	TRBV2	NA	TRBJ2-7	CASKPTVRDRAHEQYF	TGTGCCAGCAAGCCCACGGTGCGGGACAGGGCCCACGAGCAGTACTTC
TRBD1	TRBV5-1	few	TRBJ2-1	CASSGDRGDEQFF	TGCGCCAGCAGCGGTGACAGGGGAGATGAGCAGTTCTTC
TRBD2	TRBV7-9	NA	TRBJ2-1	CASSLGTSNLDEQFF	TGTGCCAGCAGCCTAGGGACTAGCAATTTGGATGAGCAGTTCTTC
TRBD1	TRBV10-3	NA	TRBJ2-2	CAISTGGGGTGELFF	TGTGCCATCAGTACAGGGGGCGGAGGGACCGGGGAGCTGTTTTTT
NA	TRBV5-5	NA	TRBJ1-4	CASSLDWLRENEKLFF	TGTGCCAGCAGCTTGGATTGGCTCAGGGAAAATGAAAAACTGTTTTTT
TRBD2	TRBV6-1	few	TRBJ2-3	CASSVLAGAITDTQYF	TGTGCCAGCAGTGTTCTAGCGGGGGCTATCACAGATACGCAGTATTTT
NA	TRBV29-1	NA	TRBJ2-7	CSVEGEGGYEQYF	TGCAGCGTTGAAGGGGAAGGGGGCTACGAGCAGTACTTC
TRBD1	TRBV14	NA	TRBJ1-2	CASSPRTGDSYYGYTF	TGTGCCAGCAGCCCCCGGACAGGGGATTCTTACTATGGCTACACCTTC
NA	TRBV7-2	NA	TRBJ2-3	CASSSQGYPTDTQYF	TGTGCCAGCAGCTCACAGGGCTATCCCACAGATACGCAGTATTTT
TRBD2	TRBV3-1/TRBV3-2	NA	TRBJ2-3	CASSQVGGGGDTQYF	TGTGCCAGCAGCCAAGTAGGCGGGGGAGGGGATACGCAGTATTTT
NA	TRBV6-1	NA	TRBJ2-7	CASSSRGVYEQYF	TGTGCCAGCAGTTCCAGGGGCGTCTACGAGCAGTACTTC
NA	TRBV7-2	NA	TRBJ2-3	CASSSPGGPDTQYF	TGTGCCAGCAGCTCCCCCGGCGGGCCAGATACGCAGTATTTT
TRBD1	TRBV6-6	NA	TRBJ2-2	CASSGGQGVGELFF	TGTGCCAGCAGTGGGGGACAGGGGGTCGGGGAGCTGTTTTTT
TRBD1	TRBV5-1	NA	TRBJ2-3	CASSLADRPTDTQYF	TGCGCCAGCAGCTTGGCGGACAGGCCCACAGATACGCAGTATTTT
TRBD1	TRBV9	few	TRBJ1-2	CASSPGGTGEGGYTF	TGTGCCAGCAGCCCTGGGGGGACAGGGGAGGGTGGCTACACCTTC
NA	TRBV7-3	few	TRBJ1-2	CASSRYPLQGIDYGYTF	TGTGCCAGCAGCCGATACCCCCTTCAGGGGATTGACTATGGCTACACCTTC
NA	TRBV11-2	NA	TRBJ1-1	CASSLGTGTMNTEAFF	TGTGCCAGCAGCTTAGGGACCGGGACAATGAACACTGAAGCTTTCTTT
TRBD2	TRBV6-5	NA	TRBJ2-3	CASSTLAGDTDTQYF	TGTGCCAGCAGTACCCTAGCGGGTGACACAGATACGCAGTATTTT
NA	TRBV20-1	NA	TRBJ1-5	CSASAGDSNQPQHF	TGCAGTGCTAGTGCGGGGGATAGCAATCAGCCCCAGCATTTT
TRBD2	TRBV3-1/TRBV3-2	NA	TRBJ2-3	CASSQDLGGGATDTQYF	TGTGCCAGCAGCCAAGATCTGGGCGGGGGGGCAACAGATACGCAGTATTTT
NA	TRBV12-3/TRBV12-4	NA	TRBJ2-5	CASSWGGQETQYF	TGTGCCAGCAGTTGGGGGGGGCAGGAGACCCAGTACTTC
NA	TRBV5-1	NA	TRBJ2-2	CASSLEGAGPPNTGELFF	TGCGCCAGCAGCTTGGAAGGGGCAGGGCCCCCGAACACCGGGGAGCTGTTTTTT
TRBD1	TRBV6-1	NA	TRBJ2-7	CASSEGWTGKIYEQYF	TGTGCCAGCAGTGAGGGGTGGACAGGGAAAATCTACGAGCAGTACTTC
TRBD1	TRBV19	NA	TRBJ1-5	CASTPGQGHEWPQHF	TGTGCCAGTACCCCTGGACAGGGACATGAGTGGCCCCAGCATTTT
NA	TRBV5-4	NA	TRBJ2-3	CASSWGDIGDTQYF	TGTGCCAGCAGCTGGGGGGATATAGGGGATACGCAGTATTTT